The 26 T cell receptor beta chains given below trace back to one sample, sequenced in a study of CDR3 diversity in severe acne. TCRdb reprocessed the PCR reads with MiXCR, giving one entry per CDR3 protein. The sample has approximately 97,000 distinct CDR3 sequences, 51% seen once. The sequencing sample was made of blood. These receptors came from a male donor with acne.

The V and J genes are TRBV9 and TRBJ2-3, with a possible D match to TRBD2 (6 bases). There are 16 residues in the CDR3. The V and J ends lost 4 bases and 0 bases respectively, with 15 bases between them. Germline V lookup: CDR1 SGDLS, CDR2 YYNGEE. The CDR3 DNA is TGTGCCAGCAGCCTGAGTTATAGCGGCAGCACAGATACGCAGTATTTT. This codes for CASSLSYSGSTDTQYF.

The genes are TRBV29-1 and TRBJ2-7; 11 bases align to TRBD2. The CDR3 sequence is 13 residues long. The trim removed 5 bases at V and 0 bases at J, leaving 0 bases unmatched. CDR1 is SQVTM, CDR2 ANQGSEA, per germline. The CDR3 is CSVTSGSSYEQYF. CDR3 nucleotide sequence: TGCAGCGTTACTAGCGGGAGCTCCTACGAGCAGTACTTC.

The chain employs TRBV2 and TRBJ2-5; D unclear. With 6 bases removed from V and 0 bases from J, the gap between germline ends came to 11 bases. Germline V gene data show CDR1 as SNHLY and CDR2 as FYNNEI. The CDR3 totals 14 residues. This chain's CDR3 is CASRDGWYQETQYF. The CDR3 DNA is TGTGCCAGCAGGGACGGTTGGTACCAAGAGACCCAGTACTTC.

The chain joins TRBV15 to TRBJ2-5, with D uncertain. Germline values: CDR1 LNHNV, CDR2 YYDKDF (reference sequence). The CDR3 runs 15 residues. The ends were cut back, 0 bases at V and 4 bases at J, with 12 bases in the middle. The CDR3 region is CATSRDLGVGETQYF. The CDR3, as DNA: TGTGCCACCAGCAGAGATCTCGGCGTCGGAGAGACCCAGTACTTC.

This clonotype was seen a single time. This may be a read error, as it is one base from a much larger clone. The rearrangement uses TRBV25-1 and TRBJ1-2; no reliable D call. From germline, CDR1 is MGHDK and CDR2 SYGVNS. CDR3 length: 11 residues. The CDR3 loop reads CACSEYEDYTF. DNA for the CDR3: TGTGCCTGCAGTGAATACGAGGACTACACCTTC.

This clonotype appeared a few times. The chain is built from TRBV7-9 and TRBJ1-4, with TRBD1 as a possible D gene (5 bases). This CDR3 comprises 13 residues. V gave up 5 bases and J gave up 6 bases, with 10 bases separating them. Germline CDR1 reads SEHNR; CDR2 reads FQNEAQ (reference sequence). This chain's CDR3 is CASSTETDEKLFF. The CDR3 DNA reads TGTGCCAGCAGCACAGAGACAGATGAAAAACTGTTTTTT.

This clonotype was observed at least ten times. For the CDR3, the DNA is TGTGCCAGCAGCCTTGACAGGAACTCCTACGAGCAGTACTTC. Encoded protein: CASSLDRNSYEQYF. This chain joins TRBV13 and TRBJ2-7, with a possible D match to TRBD1 (6 bases). The CDR3 is 14 amino acids. Trimming took off 5 bases at V and 0 bases at J, with 11 bases between the two ends. The V gene's germline CDR1 is PRHDT and CDR2 FYEKMQ (reference sequence).

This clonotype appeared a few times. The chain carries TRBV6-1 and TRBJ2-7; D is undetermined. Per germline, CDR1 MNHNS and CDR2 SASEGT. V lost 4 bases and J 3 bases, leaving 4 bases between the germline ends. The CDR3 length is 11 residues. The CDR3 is CASSANYEQYF. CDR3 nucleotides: TGTGCCAGCAGTGCGAACTACGAGCAGTACTTC.

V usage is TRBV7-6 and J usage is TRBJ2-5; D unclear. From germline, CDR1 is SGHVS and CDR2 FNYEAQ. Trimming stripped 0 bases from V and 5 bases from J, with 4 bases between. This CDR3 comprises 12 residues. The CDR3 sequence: CASSLAKETQYF. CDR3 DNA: TGTGCCAGCAGCTTAGCCAAGGAGACCCAGTACTTC.

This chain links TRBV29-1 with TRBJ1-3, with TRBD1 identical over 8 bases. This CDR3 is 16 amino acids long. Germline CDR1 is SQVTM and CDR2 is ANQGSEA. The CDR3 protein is CSASRQGIVYGNTIYF. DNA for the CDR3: TGCAGTGCTAGCCGACAGGGGATCGTCTATGGAAACACCATATATTTT.

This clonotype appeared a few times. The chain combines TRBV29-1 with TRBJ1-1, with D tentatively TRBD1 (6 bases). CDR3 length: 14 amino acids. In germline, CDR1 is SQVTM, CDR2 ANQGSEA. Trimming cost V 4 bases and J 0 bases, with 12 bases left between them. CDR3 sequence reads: CSVGSGALNTEAFF. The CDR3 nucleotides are TGCAGCGTTGGTTCGGGGGCCCTGAACACTGAAGCTTTCTTT.

In DNA form, the CDR3 reads TGCAGTGCTGCCGGACTAGCGGGAGGGCCACCCCTCTACGAGCAGTACTTC. Translation: CSAAGLAGGPPLYEQYF. This chain uses TRBV20-1 with TRBJ2-7, with TRBD2 matching 15 bases. J lost 3 bases, V lost 5 bases, and 11 bases had no gene match. This CDR3 contains 17 residues. Looked up from germline, CDR1 is DFQATT and CDR2 is SNEGSKA (reference sequence).

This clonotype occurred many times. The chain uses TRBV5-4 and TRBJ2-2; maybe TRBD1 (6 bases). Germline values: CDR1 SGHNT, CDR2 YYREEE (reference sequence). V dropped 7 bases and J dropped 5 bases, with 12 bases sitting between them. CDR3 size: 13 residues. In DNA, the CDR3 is TGTGCCAGCGGTTACACAGGGACCGGGGAGCTGTTTTTT. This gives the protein CASGYTGTGELFF.

DNA for the CDR3: TGTGCCAGCAGCGCGGGGACAGGGGGCGCGTACGAGCAGTACTTC. It encodes CASSAGTGGAYEQYF. The rearrangement links TRBV25-1 to TRBJ2-7; 12 bases match TRBD1. CDR3 length: 15 residues. Germline V gene data show CDR1 as MGHDK and CDR2 as SYGVNS. V was clipped by 6 bases and J by 4 bases; unmatched bases: 7.

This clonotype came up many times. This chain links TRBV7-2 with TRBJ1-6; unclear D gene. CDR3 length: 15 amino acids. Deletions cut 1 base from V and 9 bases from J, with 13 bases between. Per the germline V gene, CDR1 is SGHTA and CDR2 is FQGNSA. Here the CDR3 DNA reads TGTGCCAGCAGCTTAGACAGACCGACGGTTTCACCCCTCCACTTT. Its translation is CASSLDRPTVSPLHF.

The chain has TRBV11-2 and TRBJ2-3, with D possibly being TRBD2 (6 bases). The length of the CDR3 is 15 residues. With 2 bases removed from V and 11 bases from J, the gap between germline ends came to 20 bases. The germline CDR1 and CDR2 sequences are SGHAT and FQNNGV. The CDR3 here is CASSLWRGRYNEQYF. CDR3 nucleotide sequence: TGTGCCAGCAGCTTATGGCGGGGCAGGTACAATGAGCAGTATTTT.

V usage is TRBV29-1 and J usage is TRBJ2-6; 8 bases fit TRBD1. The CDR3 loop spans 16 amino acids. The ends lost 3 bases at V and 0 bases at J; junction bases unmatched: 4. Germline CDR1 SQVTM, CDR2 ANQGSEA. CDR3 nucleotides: TGCAGCGTTGAGGACAGGGATTACTCTGGGGCCAACGTCCTGACTTTC. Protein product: CSVEDRDYSGANVLTF. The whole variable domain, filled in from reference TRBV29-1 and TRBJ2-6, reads SAVISQKPSRDICQRGTSLTIQCQVDSQVTMMFWYRQQPGQSLTLIATANQGSEATYESGFVIDKFPISRPNLTFSTLTVSNMSPEDSSIYLCSVEDRDYSGANVLTFGAGSRLTVL.

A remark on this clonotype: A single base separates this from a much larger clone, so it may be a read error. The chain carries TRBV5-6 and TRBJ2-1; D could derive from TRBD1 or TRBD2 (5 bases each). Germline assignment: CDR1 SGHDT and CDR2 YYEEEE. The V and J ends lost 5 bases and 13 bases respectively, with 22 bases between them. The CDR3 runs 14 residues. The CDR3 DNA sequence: TGTGCCAGCAGAACTAGAACCCCAATACAGGACCAGTTCTTC. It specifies CASRTRTPIQDQFF.

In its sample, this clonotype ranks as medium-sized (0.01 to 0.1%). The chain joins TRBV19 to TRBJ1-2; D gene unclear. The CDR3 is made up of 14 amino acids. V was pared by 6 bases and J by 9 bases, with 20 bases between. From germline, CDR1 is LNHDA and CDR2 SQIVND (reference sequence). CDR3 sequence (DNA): TGTGCCAGTAGCCCCGCTCGGTCGGGCTCGCGCTACACCTTC. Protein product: CASSPARSGSRYTF.

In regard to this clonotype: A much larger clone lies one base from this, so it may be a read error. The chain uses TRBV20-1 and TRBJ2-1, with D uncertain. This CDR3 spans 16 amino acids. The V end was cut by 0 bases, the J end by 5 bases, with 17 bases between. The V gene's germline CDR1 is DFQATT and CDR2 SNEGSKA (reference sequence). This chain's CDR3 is CSARDRANGFHNEQFF. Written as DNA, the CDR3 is TGCAGTGCTAGAGATCGGGCCAATGGGTTCCACAATGAGCAGTTCTTC.

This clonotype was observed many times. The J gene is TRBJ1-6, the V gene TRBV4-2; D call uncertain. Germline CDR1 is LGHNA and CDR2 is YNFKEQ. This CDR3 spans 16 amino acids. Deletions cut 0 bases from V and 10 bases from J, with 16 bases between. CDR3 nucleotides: TGTGCCAGCAGCCAAGAGAGGTCGGGCCTAGGGTCACCCCTCCACTTT. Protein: CASSQERSGLGSPLHF.

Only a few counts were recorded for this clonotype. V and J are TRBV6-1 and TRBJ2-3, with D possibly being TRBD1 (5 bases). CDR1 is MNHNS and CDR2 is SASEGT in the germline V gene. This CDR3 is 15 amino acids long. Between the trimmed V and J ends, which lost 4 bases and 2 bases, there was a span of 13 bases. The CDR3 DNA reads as TGTGCCAGCAGTGTAGTAGGCAGGGACACAGATACGCAGTATTTT. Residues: CASSVVGRDTDTQYF.

CDR3 residues: CASAVETGELFF. CDR3 DNA sequence: TGTGCCAGCGCGGTGGAGACCGGGGAGCTGTTTTTT. The chain is built from TRBV6-5 and TRBJ2-2; D uncertain. CDR3 size: 12 residues. Germline CDR1 is MNHEY and CDR2 is SVGAGI. V was pared by 8 bases and J by 5 bases, with 9 bases between.

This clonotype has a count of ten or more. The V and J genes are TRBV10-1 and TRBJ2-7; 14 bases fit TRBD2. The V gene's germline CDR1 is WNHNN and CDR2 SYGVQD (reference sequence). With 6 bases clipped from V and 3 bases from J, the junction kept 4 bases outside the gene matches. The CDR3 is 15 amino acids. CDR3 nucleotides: TGCGCCAGCAGCCAAGGACTAGCGGGGGGCTACGAGCAGTACTTC. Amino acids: CASSQGLAGGYEQYF.

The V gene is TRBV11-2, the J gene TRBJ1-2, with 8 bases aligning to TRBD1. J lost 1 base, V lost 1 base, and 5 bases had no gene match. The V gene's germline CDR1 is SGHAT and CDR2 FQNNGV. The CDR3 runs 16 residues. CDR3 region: CASSLGTGNINYGYTF. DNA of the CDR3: TGTGCCAGCAGCTTAGGGACAGGGAACATTAACTATGGCTACACCTTC.

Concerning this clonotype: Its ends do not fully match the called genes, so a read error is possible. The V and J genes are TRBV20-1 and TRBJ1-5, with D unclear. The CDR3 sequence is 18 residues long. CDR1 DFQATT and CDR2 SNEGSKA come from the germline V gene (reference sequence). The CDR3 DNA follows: TGCAGTGCTAGAGATCTTGCCGGACTGGGTTCCTACAATGAGCCCCAGCATTTT. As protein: CSARDLAGLGSYNEPQHF.